Below, 4 T cell receptor beta chains from the same sample are listed, as sequenced in a study of shared clonotypes between healthy human individuals (TCRdb year 2020). The library was made by the immunoSEQ multiplex PCR assay. TCRdb's version of the immuneACCESS table is confined to in-frame rearrangements and falls short of the full clone set. An unresolved V gene accounts for under half of the shortfall where checked; the remainder is of unknown origin. The sample table shows approximately 2.1 million clones, and 80% to 95% are seen once. The leading ten clones occupy 0.35% to 0.45% of the sample. Material for sequencing was naive CD4+ T cells from PBMCs. Sample cell subset or site, as interpreted from the label and publication: CD45RA+ positively selected. Every receptor here comes from a man aged 18 to 35 in good health. Some clones in this sample may be carry-over from other donors' samples.

The gene calls are TRBV14 and TRBJ2-7; possible D gene TRBD1, 5 bases. The CDR3 covers 15 residues. Trimming took 3 bases from V and 0 from J, leaving 12 bases between them. Germline CDR1 reads SGHDN; CDR2 reads FVKESK. The CDR3 DNA is TGTGCCAGCAGCCAGGAACAGGTCCTCTCCTACGAGCAGTACTTC. Translating gives CASSQEQVLSYEQYF.

A note on this clone: At the DNA level, this CDR3 is encoded by other sequences in the same sample as well. The chain employs TRBV5-1 and TRBJ1-1; a possible D gene is TRBD1 (5 bases). V gave up 7 bases and J gave up 5 bases, with 12 bases separating them. This CDR3 is 12 amino acids long. Germline V CDR1 and CDR2: SGHRS, YFSETQ. CDR3 sequence: CASSLGVTEAFF. DNA for the CDR3: TGCGCCAGCTCCTTGGGGGTAACTGAAGCTTTCTTT.

The rearrangement uses TRBV5-1 and TRBJ2-1; TRBD1 matches at 10 bases. Germline assignment: CDR1 SGHRS and CDR2 YFSETQ. The CDR3 totals 17 residues. V gave up 4 bases and J gave up 2 bases; unmatched junction bases: 9. CDR3 sequence: CASSPLGGTGAYNEQFF. Written as DNA, the CDR3 is TGCGCCAGCAGCCCCTTAGGAGGGACAGGGGCCTACAATGAGCAGTTCTTC.

The J gene is TRBJ2-3, the V gene TRBV6-6; D is uncertain. The CDR3 extends over 15 amino acids. Germline V gene lookup returns CDR1 MNHNY and CDR2 SVGAGI (reference sequence). The V end lost 2 bases, the J end lost 3 bases, and 12 bases lay between the germline ends. The CDR3 is CASSYAQSLTDTQYF. The DNA for the CDR3 is TGTGCCAGCAGTTACGCCCAATCGCTGACAGATACGCAGTATTTT.